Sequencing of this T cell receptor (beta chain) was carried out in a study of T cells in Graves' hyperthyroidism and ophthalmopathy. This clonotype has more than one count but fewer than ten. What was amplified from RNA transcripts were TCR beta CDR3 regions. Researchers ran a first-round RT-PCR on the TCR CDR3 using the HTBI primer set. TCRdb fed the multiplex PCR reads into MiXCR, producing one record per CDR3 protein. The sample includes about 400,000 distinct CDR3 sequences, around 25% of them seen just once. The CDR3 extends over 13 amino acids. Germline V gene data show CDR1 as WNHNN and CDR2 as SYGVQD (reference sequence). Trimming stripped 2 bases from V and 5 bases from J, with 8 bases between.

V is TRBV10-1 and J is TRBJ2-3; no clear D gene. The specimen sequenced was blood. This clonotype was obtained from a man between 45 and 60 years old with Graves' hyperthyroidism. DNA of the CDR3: TGCGCCAGCAGTGAGAACCCGGGAGATACGCAGTATTTT. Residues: CASSENPGDTQYF.